This TCR beta chain is drawn from a study of identical twins (dated by TCRdb to about 2016). Regarding the study in general: TCR alpha and beta repertoires from monozygotic twins, unrelated adults of various ages and cord blood were deep-sequenced to test whether fetal clonotypes persist. To rule out contamination, the twin experiments were replicated at different times with different library preparation protocols. General study outcomes and caveats: Compared with coincidental sharing between unrelated individuals, out-of-frame TCR alpha sequences shared between twins had an excess of sequences with low generation probability. In beta out-of-frame sequences, excess twin sharing was weaker, because having fewer shared sequences lowered the signal-to-noise ratio. Abundant cord blood beta clonotypes had fewer insertions, young adult naive repertoires showed a similar but weaker trend, and memory repertoires showed no such trend. Because the same donors could not be followed over many years, the conclusions depended on cross-sectional statistical analysis. In monozygotic twins, out-of-frame TCR alpha sharing was systematically underestimated by recombination models, although the models agreed with sharing between unrelated individuals. Zero-insertion analyses could be partly confounded by invariant T cells such as MAIT and iNKT, although diverse VJ usage argued against such confounding for most clonotypes.

Library method: 5' RACE. Data came from an Illumina HiSeq 2000. A universal primer binding site was introduced by template switching, and a unique molecular identifier was present in the final cDNA, enabling accurate counting of TCR cDNA molecules. Specific primers in the conserved constant-segment region were used to synthesize first-strand cDNA for the TCR alpha and beta chains. To control for contamination, every cDNA library carried two barcodes: a SMART-Mk sample barcode plus Illumina barcodes. TruSeq adapter sequences and Illumina sample barcodes were added in two successive PCR steps. The TCR alpha and beta cDNA libraries were sequenced on the Illumina HiSeq platform using custom primers. On the study's bioinformatics: Unique molecular identifiers were extracted from raw reads with MiGEC, and CDR3 positions were determined with MiXCR. For each individual, recombination models were inferred using an EM algorithm with the repgenHMM and IGoR tools. The tcR package in R was used for shared clonotype analysis, with sharing normalized by the product of cloneset sizes. To study raw recombination without the effects of thymic and clonal selection, out-of-frame nonproductive sequences were analyzed. TCRdb reworked the public reads: Q25 trimming with fastp, MiXCR clone assembly, productive beta chains retained. Every distinct CDR3 protein forms one entry, paired with its most common genes and DNA. It is TCRdb's table, rather than the study itself, that gives the V and J calls and clone size. The sample table holds 200,000 to 300,000 distinct CDR3 sequences, of which 5.5% to 7% were seen once. The top ten hold approximately 3.6% of the sample.

Every donor in the study was a healthy Caucasian. The twin cohort comprised three pairs of female monozygotic twins, all aged roughly 18 to 30 years. Miltenyi CD45RO+ enrichment and human naive T-cell isolation kits were used to isolate memory (CD45RO+) and naive T cells from PBMC. Ten or more counts support this clonotype. The clone's antigen remains unknown. No quality values exist for individual bases; no much larger clone is one base distant. The sample also formed part of further work on yellow fever vaccine responses in identical twins. The second paper further reports: According to the authors, the vaccine-induced T cell response in identical twins seemed to be partly convergent and partly specific to each individual. In the study, vaccine-responding T cell clones were precisely tracked in identical twins.

The origin of this receptor is a woman aged 18 to 35 in good health. The material sequenced was memory (CD45RO+) T cells sorted from blood. Explained via the paper, the cell subset or site label denotes: CD45RO+ enriched T cells.

DNA sequence: TGCGCCAGCAGCTTGGCTCCGGGAACTCAAGAGACCCAGTACTTC. It encodes CASSLAPGTQETQYF. The V and J segments used are TRBV5-1 and TRBJ2-5; possibly the D gene is TRBD2, per 5 matching bases. The germline ends are 11 bases apart after V is trimmed by 0 bases and J by 2 bases. CDR1 and CDR2, per the germline V gene, are SGHRS and YFSETQ. The CDR3 goes from the cysteine to the phenylalanine over 15 residues. The retained sequence is limited to the CDR3, 45 bases, with the frame set at the first base.